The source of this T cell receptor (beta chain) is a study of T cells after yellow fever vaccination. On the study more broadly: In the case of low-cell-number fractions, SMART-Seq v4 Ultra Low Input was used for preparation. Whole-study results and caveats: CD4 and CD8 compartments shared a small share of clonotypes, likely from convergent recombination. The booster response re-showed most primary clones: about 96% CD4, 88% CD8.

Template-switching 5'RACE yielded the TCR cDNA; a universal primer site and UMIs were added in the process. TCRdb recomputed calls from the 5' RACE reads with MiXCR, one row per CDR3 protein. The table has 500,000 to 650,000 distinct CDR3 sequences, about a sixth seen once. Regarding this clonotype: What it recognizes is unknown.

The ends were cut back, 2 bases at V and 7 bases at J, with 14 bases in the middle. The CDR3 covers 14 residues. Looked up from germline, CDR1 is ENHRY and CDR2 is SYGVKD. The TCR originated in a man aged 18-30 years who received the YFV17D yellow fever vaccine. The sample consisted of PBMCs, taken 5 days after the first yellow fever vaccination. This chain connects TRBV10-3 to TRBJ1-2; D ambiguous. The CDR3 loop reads CAISEGPQIPGYTF. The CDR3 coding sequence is TGTGCCATCAGTGAGGGTCCGCAAATACCTGGCTACACCTTC.